This T cell receptor beta chain was profiled in a study of T-cell memory formation after mild COVID-19. One entry per CDR3 protein results from TCRdb running MiXCR on the 5' RACE reads. The table shows hundreds of thousands of distinct CDR3 sequences, with approximately 24% occurring only once. This CDR3 region has 14 residues. Trimming left V 8 bases short and J 0 bases short, with 13 bases between. What was sequenced was PBMCs or a T cell subset sorted from them (not recorded which). The chain uses TRBV12-3 or TRBV12-4 and TRBJ1-1; D is ambiguous. This sequence originates from an adult woman who had mild COVID-19 (a few samples of this study predate the infection). Cell type and time point are not known. CDR3 in DNA: TGTGCCAGCCTATTCAGCGCCGTGAACACTGAAGCTTTCTTT. It encodes CASLFSAVNTEAFF.